This T cell receptor beta chain was retrieved from a study of T-cell reconstitution after alpha-beta-depleted transplantation in children. Findings of the study overall: As was reported, about two months after transplant, alpha-beta T cells came from several hundred expanded graft clones. Surviving thymic progenitors and recipient T cells were the source of high TCRbeta diversity at day 60 in some patients.

A library of TCRbeta sequences, prepared with unique molecular identifiers, was generated. TCRdb re-derived calls from the PCR reads in MiXCR, one entry per CDR3 protein. The repertoire includes about 240,000 distinct CDR3 sequences, about 26% of them detected once, and around 2.5% sits in the top ten. The V gene's germline CDR1 is MNHEY and CDR2 SMNVEV (reference sequence). Trimming took 6 bases from V and 2 from J; bases not matched to a gene: 9. The CDR3 sequence is 16 residues long. This clonotype was recorded many times. Its matching antigen is unknown. The sample here was PBMCs, taken before TCRalphabeta/CD19-depleted stem cell transplant. This receptor was obtained from a girl aged 2 to 9 with Fanconi anemia, due to receive a stem cell transplant. The J gene is TRBJ2-5, the V gene TRBV27, with TRBD1 matching over 10 bases. The CDR3 coding sequence is TGTGCCAGCAGAGGACAGGGGGAAGGGACACAAGAGACCCAGTACTTC. Translated, it gives CASRGQGEGTQETQYF.